The clone carrying this T cell receptor (beta chain) was observed a few times. This entry comes from a study of early T cells in non-severe SARS-CoV-2 infection. TCRdb processed the 5' RACE reads anew with MiXCR; each CDR3 protein has one entry. The sample holds 45,000 to 50,000 distinct CDR3 sequences; more than 5.5% are singletons and the top ten take 5.5% to 8%. The specimen comprised whole blood, sampled at baseline. This TCR was recovered from an adult who was a healthcare worker with PCR-confirmed SARS-CoV-2 infection or an uninfected control (not recorded which).

CDR3 region: CASSLIRTGGLTDTQYF. The CDR3, as DNA: TGTGCCAGCAGTTTAATAAGGACAGGGGGCTTGACAGATACGCAGTATTTT. The J gene is TRBJ2-3, the V gene TRBV27, with 11 bases that match TRBD1. V dropped 2 bases and J dropped 3; count of bases not matched to a gene: 7. This CDR3 region has 17 residues. CDR1 MNHEY and CDR2 SMNVEV come from the germline V gene (reference sequence).